This TCR beta chain derives from a study of neoadjuvant anti-PD-1 for oral cavity cancer (dated by TCRdb to the early 2020s). Describing the broader study: Patients mostly received three to four biweekly doses of nivolumab at 3 mg/kg before curative-intent surgical resection. The parent correlative cohort had roughly 12 patients and a response rate of about 35%. A fourth nivolumab dose was given around day 43 to patients without progression, and definitive surgical resection was performed in those patients on days 50-56. Under RECIST 1.1, patients with complete response, partial response or stable disease were classed as responders, and patients with progression were classed as non-responders. Summary of the overall study and its limitations: Only a few patients per response group were included in the TCR analyses, and the authors called for validation in larger cohorts. After neoadjuvant nivolumab, non-responders showed significantly higher T cell clonality (Gini index) in PBMCs than responders did. Higher pretreatment blood Treg/Th17 ratios correlated with higher pretreatment blood TCRbeta clonality and lower post-treatment tumor TCRbeta clonality.

At the junction V is shortened by 1 base and J by 3 bases; bases outside the gene matches: 3. The CDR3 covers 14 residues, taking in both the cysteine and the phenylalanine. Of all the DNA, just the CDR3 is kept, 42 bases in frame from base 1. CDR1 SGHVS and CDR2 FNYEAQ were looked up in the germline V gene. For deep sequencing of PBMC libraries, mostly about 0.45 ug of input genomic DNA was used, and six replicates were run per sample. The immunoSEQ hsTCRbeta kit was used to prepare TCRbeta libraries according to the manufacturer's instructions. Sequencing of the completed libraries took place using an Illumina NovaSeq 6000 S4 flow cell after they had been pooled to roughly 3.2 nM. Under the source paper's analysis protocol: Raw data preprocessing and quality control were performed with the immunoSEQ Analyzer. The analysis was restricted to productive rearrangements, with each unique CDR3 amino acid sequence defining a clonotype. Repertoire clonality was estimated as the Gini-Simpson index, computed with the R package tcR. Student's t test was used to compare Gini indices, while Pearson correlation assessed associations with tumor size change. As stored in TCRdb, this immuneACCESS dataset retains in-frame rearrangements with V and J assigned. A fraction of the clones does not appear; measured against another copy, unresolved V genes explain less than half of the discrepancy, and the remainder lacks a known reason. V and J calls and clone size are copied from that table; D and trimming were computed from the DNA. Present in this sample are 30,000 to 35,000 clones, about 83% of which were seen just once. The ten largest clones capture 3.5% of the sample.

The time point label here, explained by the study, means: before neoadjuvant nivolumab. The patients had newly diagnosed stage II-IVA oral cavity squamous cell carcinoma and had not received any prior systemic or radiation treatment. Everyone in the cohort had locally advanced, HPV-negative oral cavity squamous cell carcinoma. No culture maintenance or expansion was done, as the peripheral blood mononuclear cells went straight to analysis. Samples came from a longitudinal correlative study of a single-arm phase II trial of neoadjuvant nivolumab in oral cavity squamous cell carcinoma. Subject-matched pre- and post-treatment PBMCs and tumors from three responders and three non-responders were subjected to genomic DNA-based TCRbeta sequencing. Peripheral blood mononuclear cells were drawn once before nivolumab treatment and a second time after treatment, when surgery took place. The Maxwell RSC DNA from Cells kit was used to extract genomic DNA from PBMCs.

A word on this clone: Its antigen is currently not known. Within one base of it there is no much larger clone, and no base qualities were kept.

The TCR comes from a person aged 35-80 years with oral cavity squamous cell carcinoma. The rearranged segments are TRBV7-6 and TRBJ2-7; 7 junctional bases match TRBD2. Material: PBMCs, obtained before nivolumab (anti-PD-1) treatment. CDR3 region: CASSLVAGDYEQYF. The DNA sequence reads TGTGCCAGCAGCTTAGTTGCGGGGGACTACGAGCAGTACTTC. With the rest looked up from the reference TRBV7-6 and TRBJ2-7 genes rather than sequenced, the full variable domain is GAGVSQSPRYKVTKRGQDVALRCDPISGHVSLYWYRQALGQGPEFLTYFNYEAQQDKSGLPNDRFSAERPEGSISTLTIQRTEQRDSAMYRCASSLVAGDYEQYFGPGTRLTVT.